The rows below give T cell receptor beta chains drawn from one sample of a study of a mutant IDH1 vaccine in newly diagnosed glioma. The assay was immunoSEQ multiplex PCR, and TCRdb's table has in-frame clones only and misses some. The sample records 35,000 to 55,000 clones, roughly 83% being singletons. These TCRs' antigens remain unknown. The source was PBMCs, collected from a glioma patient whose treatment included an IDH1 peptide vaccine. Every receptor here comes from a woman aged 18-29 years with glioma. Some clones in this sample may be carry-over from other donors' samples. Each CDR3 is given with its conserved first and last residue. D genes are given only for firm matches. Clone sizes are given selectively: once, few, many, or a class where the clone is expanded.

>NA|TRBJ1-6|NA|TRBV11-3
TGTGCCAGCAGGCCCGGGGGCTCACCCCTCCACTTT
CASRPGGSPLHF
>TRBD1|TRBJ2-7|once|TRBV6-5
TGTGCCAGCAGTCAGGGACAGGGCACCTACGAGCAGTACTTC
CASSQGQGTYEQYF
>NA|TRBJ2-3|NA|TRBV6-5
TGTGCCAGCAACCCCGGGTCTAGCACAGATACGCAGTATTTT
CASNPGSSTDTQYF
>TRBD1|TRBJ1-1|NA|TRBV6-1
TGTGCCAGCAGTGGGGACAGCCGCGGGACTGAAGCTTTCTTT
CASSGDSRGTEAFF
>TRBD2|TRBJ2-1|NA|TRBV5-4
TGTGCCAGCAGCTTTGGGACTAGCGGGAGCAATGAGCAGTTCTTC
CASSFGTSGSNEQFF
>NA|TRBJ1-1|NA|TRBV7-2
TGTGCCAGCTTAGAGGTCGGCCTGAACACTGAAGCTTTCTTT
CASLEVGLNTEAFF
>TRBD1|TRBJ1-4|NA|TRBV30
TGTGCCTGGAATTTCGGACAGGTTAATGAAAAACTGTTTTTT
CAWNFGQVNEKLFF
>TRBD2|TRBJ2-5|NA|TRBV5-4
TGTGCCAGCAACCCCCGGAGCGGGGGGGCGGGAGAGACCCAGTACTTC
CASNPRSGGAGETQYF
>NA|TRBJ2-7|NA|TRBV6-5
TGTGCCAGCAGCTCCGCCTACGAGCAGTACTTC
CASSSAYEQYF
>NA|TRBJ1-1|few|TRBV30
TGTGCCTGCGCGGCTATGATGAACACTGAAGCTTTCTTT
CACAAMMNTEAFF
>NA|TRBJ1-2|NA|TRBV4-1
TGCGCCAGCAGCCAAGAATCCCTCGGGGGGATTAACTATGGCTACACCTTC
CASSQESLGGINYGYTF
>NA|TRBJ1-2|NA|TRBV5-1
TGCGCCAGCAAACTTGGACACCCCTATGGCTACACCTTC
CASKLGHPYGYTF
>NA|TRBJ1-6|NA|TRBV7-2
TGTGCCAGCAGCTTATGGCTGACCTATAATTCACCCCTCCACTTT
CASSLWLTYNSPLHF